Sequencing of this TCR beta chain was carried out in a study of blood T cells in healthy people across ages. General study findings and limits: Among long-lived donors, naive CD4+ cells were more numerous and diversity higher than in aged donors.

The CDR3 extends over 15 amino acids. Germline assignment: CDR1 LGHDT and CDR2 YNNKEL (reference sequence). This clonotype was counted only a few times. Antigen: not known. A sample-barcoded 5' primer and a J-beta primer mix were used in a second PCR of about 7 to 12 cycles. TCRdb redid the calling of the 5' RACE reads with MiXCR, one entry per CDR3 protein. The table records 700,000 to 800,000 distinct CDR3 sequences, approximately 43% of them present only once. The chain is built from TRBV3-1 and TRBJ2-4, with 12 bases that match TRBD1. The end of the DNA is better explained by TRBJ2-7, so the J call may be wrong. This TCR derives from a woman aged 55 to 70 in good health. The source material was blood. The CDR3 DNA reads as TGTGCCAGCAGCCAAGAGGGACAGGGGGCCCACGAGCAGTACTTC. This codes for CASSQEGQGAHEQYF.